The 9 T cell receptor beta chains below come from one sample, sequenced in a study of monozygotic twins with cystic fibrosis. Data came from immunoSEQ multiplex PCR; TCRdb stores just in-frame clones and leaves some out. Among approximately 20,000 clones listed, about 90% were seen once. Sequences were obtained from blood. The receptors shown here come from a girl aged 2 to 9 with cystic fibrosis.

This chain joins TRBV7-8 and TRBJ1-5, with D tentatively TRBD1 (5 bases). With 1 base removed from V and 0 bases from J, the gap between germline ends came to 7 bases. This CDR3 spans 15 amino acids. The germline gives CDR1 SGHVS, CDR2 FQNEAQ. The CDR3 nucleotides read TGTGCCAGCAGCTTAGATGACAGTAGCAATCAGCCCCAGCATTTT. Its translation: CASSLDDSSNQPQHF.

The rearrangement uses TRBV7-9 and TRBJ2-6; D ambiguous. The CDR3 spans 17 residues. Germline CDR1 and CDR2: SEHNR and FQNEAQ (reference sequence). The V end was cut by 4 bases, the J end by 0 bases, with 13 bases between. The CDR3, as DNA: TGTGCCAGCAGCTCCGAAGGTGGGGACTCTGGGGCCAACGTCCTGACTTTC. It specifies CASSSEGGDSGANVLTF.

This clone was observed a single time. The rearrangement joins TRBV5-1 to TRBJ2-1; 8 positions agree with TRBD2. The ends lost 0 bases at V and 7 bases at J; junction bases unmatched: 6. The CDR3 spans 15 residues. Germline values: CDR1 SGHRS, CDR2 YFSETQ. This CDR3 reads CASSLEREGRNEQFF. Written as DNA, the CDR3 is TGCGCCAGCAGCTTGGAACGGGAGGGCCGTAATGAGCAGTTCTTC.

The chain employs TRBV19 and TRBJ2-3; TRBD2 matches 8 bases. CDR1 and CDR2 from the germline V gene are LNHDA and SQIVND (reference sequence). The CDR3 loop spans 13 amino acids. J lost 5 bases, V lost 4 bases, and 2 bases had no gene match. The CDR3 is CASSNGGGDTQYF. In DNA form, the CDR3 reads TGTGCCAGTAGTAACGGGGGGGGAGATACGCAGTATTTT.

The J gene is TRBJ1-2, the V gene TRBV6-5, with TRBD1 identical over 9 bases. CDR1 and CDR2 from the germline V gene are MNHEY and SVGAGI. V lost 5 bases and J lost 10; bases outside the gene matches: 8. CDR3 size: 13 residues. The CDR3 DNA reads as TGTGCCAGCAGTATTCCGGGACAGGGAAACTACACCTTC. Translating gives CASSIPGQGNYTF.

This chain links TRBV18 with TRBJ1-2; no clear D gene. This CDR3 contains 14 residues. Germline lookup yields CDR1 KGHSH and CDR2 LQKENI. Between the trimmed V and J ends, which lost 6 bases and 4 bases, there was a span of 15 bases. The CDR3 spells CASSQEGGGYGYTF. The DNA for the CDR3 is TGTGCCAGCTCGCAGGAGGGTGGAGGCTATGGCTACACCTTC.

This sequence joins TRBV5-4 and TRBJ1-4; TRBD1 agrees at 7 bases. Germline assignment: CDR1 SGHNT and CDR2 YYREEE (reference sequence). The CDR3 sequence is 14 residues long. V gave up 4 bases and J gave up 5 bases; unmatched junction bases: 5. The DNA of the CDR3 is TGTGCCAGCAGCACGGGGACAGAGAATGAAAAACTGTTTTTT. It yields the protein CASSTGTENEKLFF.

The V and J genes are TRBV7-8 and TRBJ1-5; possibly TRBD1 for D (5 bases). Germline CDR1 reads SGHVS; CDR2 reads FQNEAQ. V was cut by 1 base and J by 7 bases, with 14 bases left in between. The CDR3 extends over 15 amino acids. The CDR3 protein is CASSLGLGGGQPQHF. Here the CDR3 DNA reads TGTGCCAGCAGCTTAGGTTTGGGGGGTGGGCAGCCCCAGCATTTT.

The V gene is TRBV19, the J gene TRBJ1-6, with 8 bases aligning to TRBD1. The J segment lost 0 bases and the V segment lost 6 bases, leaving 7 bases of the junction unmatched. CDR3 length equals 17 residues. The germline CDR1 and CDR2 sequences are LNHDA and SQIVND (reference sequence). CDR3 sequence (DNA): TGTGCCAGTAGGAAACAGGGGGACTACTCCTATAATTCACCCCTCCACTTT. It specifies CASRKQGDYSYNSPLHF.